This entry lists 8 T cell receptor beta chains sequenced from one sample in a study of monozygotic twins with inflammatory bowel disease (dated by TCRdb to about 2019). Receptor amplification or capture employed 5' RACE. Sequencing took place on an Illumina HiSeq 2500. Once TCRdb had reprocessed the reads, it stored one entry per CDR3 protein sequence and supplied no DNA. The sample table includes around 190,000 distinct CDR3 sequences. Together, the top ten hold 1.5% to 2% of the sample. The sequenced material came from blood. The receptors come from a human donor with ulcerative colitis or Crohn's disease, or a healthy co-twin of an affected twin (not recorded which).

This chain joins TRBV20-1 and TRBJ2-1. Germline V CDR1 and CDR2: DFQATT, SNEGSKA (reference sequence). The CDR3 totals 13 residues. The CDR3 is CSARVVLWNEQFF.

This chain joins TRBV6-1 and TRBJ2-7; no DNA is available, so the TRBD1 call from TCRdb remains unchecked. Germline V CDR1 and CDR2: MNHNS, SASEGT. The CDR3 has 15 amino acids. CDR3 loop: CASRGGTGGSYEQYF.

V is TRBV5-1 and J is TRBJ2-7. Per germline, CDR1 SGHRS and CDR2 YFSETQ. CDR3 size: 16 residues. CDR3: CASSLAYQDRSYEQYF. Together with reference TRBV5-1 and TRBJ2-7, the CDR3 gives the full variable domain: KAGVTQTPRYLIKTRGQQVTLSCSPISGHRSVSWYQQTPGQGLQFLFEYFSETQRNKGNFPGRFSGRQFSNSRSEMNVSTLELGDSALYLCASSLAYQDRSYEQYFGPGTRLTVT.

This chain connects TRBV15 to TRBJ1-1; TCRdb's D gene call, TRBD1, goes unchecked for lack of DNA. Per the germline V gene, CDR1 is LNHNV and CDR2 is YYDKDF (reference sequence). This CDR3 region has 14 residues. The CDR3: CATSRGQGDTEAFF.

V usage is TRBV5-1 and J usage is TRBJ1-1; as DNA is missing, the TRBD1 call by TCRdb cannot be tested. Germline CDR1 reads SGHRS; CDR2 reads YFSETQ. This CDR3 has 13 residues. CDR3 amino acids: CASRPSGAETSFF.

J is TRBJ1-5 and V is TRBV27; TCRdb indicates TRBD1, and absent DNA this call remains unverified. Germline CDR1 and CDR2: MNHEY and SMNVEV (reference sequence). The CDR3 covers 17 residues. The CDR3 loop is CASSPGPGVYSNQPQHF.

The J gene is TRBJ2-4, the V gene TRBV6-5; TCRdb calls TRBD1, which cannot be checked without DNA. This CDR3 contains 13 residues. Germline assignment: CDR1 MNHEY and CDR2 SVGAGI. CDR3 amino acids: CASTVGRGNIQYF.

The CDR3 sequence: CASRLWVDTEAFF. V and J are TRBV12-3 or TRBV12-4 and TRBJ1-1. The CDR3 length is 13 residues.